This TCR beta chain was identified in a study of radiotherapy plus CTLA-4 blockade in lung cancer. Study at large: In roughly 19% of patients, objective responses were seen; roughly 30% had disease control.

Germline CDR1 and CDR2: ENHRY and SYGVKD. CDR3 length equals 14 residues. With 7 bases clipped from V and 7 bases from J, the junction kept 7 bases outside the gene matches. Ipilimumab-mediated CTLA-4 blockade plus focal radiation was given to patients having chemo-refractory metastatic non-small-cell lung cancer. The assay was immunoSEQ multiplex PCR, and TCRdb's table has in-frame clones only and misses some. Among 34,000 or so clones listed, 75% were seen once. This chain joins TRBV10-3 and TRBJ2-1, with 10 bases fitting TRBD2. This clonotype was obtained from a human donor with non-small cell lung cancer that progressed on radiotherapy plus ipilimumab. The sequencing here drew on peripheral blood, taken from a patient treated with radiotherapy plus ipilimumab. CDR3 residues: CAIKGLAEPNEQFF. CDR3 sequence (DNA): TGTGCCATCAAAGGACTAGCGGAACCTAATGAGCAGTTCTTC.